This passage covers 28 T cell receptor beta chains from one sample sequenced in a study of T cells after yellow fever vaccination. Each CDR3 protein gets one entry after TCRdb re-called the 5' RACE reads with MiXCR. Among roughly 65,000 distinct CDR3 sequences, about 6% were seen once, and the ten largest hold less than 2.5%. Sample: CD4+ T cells sorted from PBMCs, taken approximately 15 days after the first yellow fever vaccination. The receptors originated from a man aged 18 to 30 who received the YFV17D yellow fever vaccine.

This clonotype showed up many times. This chain uses TRBV5-1 with TRBJ2-1; 9 bases are shared with TRBD2. The CDR3 has 15 amino acids. V lost 0 bases to trimming and J lost 7 bases; unmatched junction nucleotides: 5. Germline V gene sequence: CDR1 SGHRS, CDR2 YFSETQ. CDR3 nucleotide sequence: TGCGCCAGCAGCTTGGAATTAGCGGGGGTAAATGAGCAGTTCTTC. It yields the protein CASSLELAGVNEQFF.

This clonotype was seen ten or more times. CDR3 coding DNA: TGTGCCAGCAGCCGATCTAGGGATGAGCAGTTCTTC. This gives the protein CASSRSRDEQFF. V gene TRBV11-3 combines with J gene TRBJ2-1, with unresolved D. Trimming removed 5 bases from V and 8 bases from J, with 10 bases in between. The germline CDR1 and CDR2 sequences are SGHNT and YENEEA. CDR3 length: 12 residues.

The table lists this clonotype with many counts. The chain uses TRBV7-2 and TRBJ1-1; 9 bases map to TRBD1. The germline gives CDR1 SGHTA, CDR2 FQGNSA. Trimming took 5 bases from V and 4 from J; bases not matched to a gene: 5. This CDR3 comprises 14 residues. CDR3 nucleotides: TGTGCCAGCAGCAGACAGGGGGGGAGCACTGAAGCTTTCTTT. This codes for CASSRQGGSTEAFF.

This clonotype was seen at least ten times. This chain uses TRBV7-2 with TRBJ1-5, with D possibly being TRBD1 (6 bases). CDR1 is SGHTA, CDR2 FQGNSA, per germline. This CDR3 has 15 amino acids. The V end was cut by 3 bases, the J end by 4 bases, with 13 bases between. The CDR3 sequence: CASSLTGTRNQPQHF. CDR3 DNA: TGTGCCAGCAGCTTGACCGGGACAAGGAATCAGCCCCAGCATTTT.

This clonotype has only one observation. The chain recombines TRBV9 with TRBJ2-2; TRBD1 might be the D (7 bases). The length of the CDR3 is 16 residues. V was clipped by 3 bases and J by 1 base, with 13 bases between them. Germline lookup yields CDR1 SGDLS and CDR2 YYNGEE. The CDR3 DNA is TGTGCCAGCAGCGGCGGGACAGCCCTGAACACCGGGGAGCTGTTTTTT. It codes for CASSGGTALNTGELFF. Drawing the rest from reference TRBV9 and TRBJ2-2, the complete variable domain is DSGVTQTPKHLITATGQRVTLRCSPRSGDLSVYWYQQSLDQGLQFLIQYYNGEERAKGNILERFSAQQFPDLHSELNLSSLELGDSALYFCASSGGTALNTGELFFGEGSRLTVL.

This clonotype was seen many times. V gene TRBV20-1 combines with J gene TRBJ1-4; 9 bases are a match to TRBD1. This CDR3 has 15 amino acids. The V segment lost 0 bases and the J segment 5 bases; nucleotides outside the gene matches: 4. Germline V gene sequence: CDR1 DFQATT, CDR2 SNEGSKA (reference sequence). The CDR3 loop is CSARESGQGNEKLFF. The CDR3 nucleotides read TGCAGTGCTAGAGAATCGGGACAGGGAAATGAAAAACTGTTTTTT.

This clonotype has a count of ten or more. The CDR3 nucleotides are TGTGCCAGCTCACCCCGGGGCTATTCCTTGGGGGAGCAGTTCTTC. This gives the protein CASSPRGYSLGEQFF. The J gene is TRBJ2-1, the V gene TRBV18, with D tentatively TRBD1 or TRBD2 (5 bases each). The V end lost 3 bases, the J end lost 10 bases, and 19 bases lay between the germline ends. Germline assignment: CDR1 KGHSH and CDR2 LQKENI. The CDR3 length is 15 residues. Using reference TRBV18 and TRBJ2-1 for the parts outside the CDR3, the full variable domain is NAGVMQNPRHLVRRRGQEARLRCSPMKGHSHVYWYRQLPEEGLKFMVYLQKENIIDESGMPKERFSAEFPKEGPSILRIQQVVRGDSAAYFCASSPRGYSLGEQFFGPGTRLTVL.

In this sample, this clonotype turned up many times. This chain joins TRBV2 and TRBJ2-3; 14 nucleotides align to TRBD2. After removal of 6 bases from V and 8 bases from J, the junction contained 7 bases not matched to a gene. Per the germline V gene, CDR1 is SNHLY and CDR2 is FYNNEI. This CDR3 spans 15 amino acids. The CDR3 spells CASSAGTSGGLTQYF. The CDR3 nucleotides read TGTGCCAGCAGCGCCGGGACTAGCGGGGGCCTTACGCAGTATTTT.

This clonotype was seen ten or more times. This rearrangement joins TRBV5-1 to TRBJ2-3; D gene unclear. CDR3 size: 18 residues. Germline V lookup: CDR1 SGHRS, CDR2 YFSETQ. The V end lost 0 bases, the J end lost 0 bases, and 17 bases lay between the germline ends. CDR3 nucleotides: TGCGCCAGCAGCTTGGAGGCCCTTGGGTCTGTTAGCACAGATACGCAGTATTTT. Translation gives CASSLEALGSVSTDTQYF.

In this sample, this clonotype turned up many times. The chain combines TRBV5-1 with TRBJ2-4; possible D gene TRBD2, 7 bases. CDR1 and CDR2 from the germline V gene are SGHRS and YFSETQ. Trimming stripped 0 bases from V and 3 bases from J, with 16 bases between. The CDR3 length is 17 residues. The CDR3, as DNA: TGCGCCAGCAGCTTGGCTCGAGGGGGGGGCGTCAAAAACATTCAGTACTTC. Translated: CASSLARGGGVKNIQYF.

This clonotype was seen ten or more times. CDR3 bases: TGCGCCAGCAGCTCCGGGACGCCTAACTATGGCTACACCTTC. The encoded protein is CASSSGTPNYGYTF. The chain combines TRBV5-1 with TRBJ1-2; tentatively, D is TRBD1 (5 bases). The CDR3 length is 14 residues. Trimming left V 3 bases short and J 0 bases short, with 9 bases between. Germline CDR1 is SGHRS and CDR2 is YFSETQ.

This clonotype was counted at least ten times. This rearrangement joins TRBV12-3 or TRBV12-4 to TRBJ2-4; 7 bases are a match to TRBD2. V shed 5 bases, J shed 6 bases, and the junction held 13 bases outside the gene matches. The CDR3 length is 16 residues. The CDR3 reads CASSRSGLLTRNIQYF. Written as DNA, the CDR3 is TGTGCCAGCAGTAGATCGGGACTACTTACTAGAAACATTCAGTACTTC.

The rearrangement links TRBV4-2 to TRBJ2-5, with D possibly called TRBD1 or TRBD2 (5 bases each). The CDR3 has 18 residues. The V end lost 4 bases, the J end lost 5 bases, and 26 bases lay between the germline ends. Germline V CDR1 and CDR2: LGHNA, YNFKEQ. In DNA, the CDR3 is TGTGCCAGCAGCCGGTCCGTCGCCGGGACGATAACCAGGGAGACCCAGTACTTC. It yields the protein CASSRSVAGTITRETQYF.

Ten or more counts support this clonotype. This rearrangement joins TRBV7-9 to TRBJ1-4, with D possibly matching TRBD1 (6 bases). CDR1 and CDR2 (germline): SEHNR, FQNEAQ (reference sequence). This CDR3 is built from 13 residues. Trimming stripped 7 bases from V and 7 bases from J, with 13 bases between. The CDR3 spells CASTLEGGEKLFF. The CDR3 DNA is TGTGCCAGCACCCTGGAGGGGGGTGAAAAACTGTTTTTT.

This clonotype was picked up many times. The rearrangement links TRBV20-1 to TRBJ2-5; D not resolved. The V and J ends lost 5 bases and 4 bases respectively, with 8 bases between them. The CDR3 loop spans 11 amino acids. Germline V CDR1 and CDR2: DFQATT, SNEGSKA (reference sequence). CDR3 amino acids: CSAPRGETQYF. CDR3 DNA sequence: TGCAGTGCTCCGCGAGGAGAGACCCAGTACTTC.

This clonotype was counted ten times or more. This chain connects TRBV15 to TRBJ2-4, with D unclear. V dropped 0 bases and J dropped 9 bases, with 6 bases sitting between them. CDR3 size: 12 residues. CDR1 and CDR2 (germline): LNHNV, YYDKDF (reference sequence). The CDR3 bases are TGTGCCACCAGCAGAGAAAGTCCCATTCAGTACTTC. This gives the protein CATSRESPIQYF.

This clonotype has a count of ten or more. The J gene is TRBJ2-1, the V gene TRBV18; D not certain. The CDR3 contains 12 residues. Germline-derived CDR1 and CDR2 are KGHSH and LQKENI. Trimming shortened V by 0 bases and J by 7 bases, and 4 bases separated the two germline ends. The chain's CDR3 is CASSPPGNEQFF. The CDR3 nucleotides are TGTGCCAGCTCACCACCCGGTAATGAGCAGTTCTTC.

This clonotype was recorded many times. V usage is TRBV30 and J usage is TRBJ1-2, with 8 positions matching TRBD1. Germline V gives CDR1 GTSNPN, CDR2 SVGIG (reference sequence). The CDR3 sequence is 14 residues long. The V gene end was trimmed by 2 bases and the J gene end by 2 bases; junction bases not matched to a gene: 4. The CDR3: CAWSSTGGNYGYTF. The CDR3 nucleotides are TGTGCCTGGAGTTCAACAGGGGGGAACTATGGCTACACCTTC.

This clonotype was recorded many times. The J gene is TRBJ2-7, the V gene TRBV20-1; the D is unclear. The V end lost 6 bases, the J end lost 2 bases, and 17 bases lay between the germline ends. Germline V gene data show CDR1 as DFQATT and CDR2 as SNEGSKA (reference sequence). The CDR3 is 14 residues long. The CDR3 nucleotides read TGCAGTGCCTCCGCTTGGGTGACGACCTACGAGCAGTACTTC. It specifies CSASAWVTTYEQYF.

This clonotype was seen at least ten times. The V gene is TRBV6-5, the J gene TRBJ2-3; 11 bases match TRBD1. The germline V gene encodes CDR1 MNHEY and CDR2 SVGAGI. The CDR3 is 14 residues long. The junction had 13 bases not matched to a gene; V was cut back by 5 bases and J by 15 bases. Written as DNA, the CDR3 is TGTGCCAGCAGTAACCGGGACAGGGGGACGTGGGGATATTTT. It specifies CASSNRDRGTWGYF.

This clonotype was seen at least ten times. The chain joins TRBV5-1 to TRBJ2-3; D is tentatively TRBD1 or TRBD2 (5 bases each). From germline, CDR1 is SGHRS and CDR2 YFSETQ. The CDR3 runs to 14 residues. The germline V and J ends were trimmed by 0 bases and 2 bases, with 7 bases remaining between them. The CDR3 reads CASSLGGATDTQYF. CDR3 DNA: TGCGCCAGCAGCTTGGGAGGGGCCACAGATACGCAGTATTTT.

This clonotype was seen repeatedly, ten times or more. This chain links TRBV5-6 with TRBJ2-7; unclear D gene. This CDR3 region has 12 residues. CDR1 and CDR2 (germline): SGHDT, YYEEEE. V was cut by 4 bases and J by 3 bases, with 8 bases left in between. The CDR3 nucleotides read TGTGCCAGCAGCGCCCGCCGCTACGAGCAGTACTTC. Its protein product is CASSARRYEQYF. Based on the CDR3 plus reference TRBV5-6 and TRBJ2-7, the full variable domain is DAGVTQSPTHLIKTRGQQVTLRCSPKSGHDTVSWYQQALGQGPQFIFQYYEEEERQRGNFPDRFSGHQFPNYSSELNVNALLLGDSALYLCASSARRYEQYFGPGTRLTVT.

This clonotype has at least ten counts. The rearrangement uses TRBV6-5 and TRBJ1-5; 8 nucleotides match TRBD1. With V trimmed by 0 bases and J by 6 bases, 7 bases remained unmatched. The V gene's germline CDR1 is MNHEY and CDR2 SVGAGI. The CDR3 is made up of 16 amino acids. The CDR3 bases are TGTGCCAGCAGTTACTCGAGGGCAGGGGGCACTCAGCCCCAGCATTTT. Translation gives CASSYSRAGGTQPQHF.

Many counts were recorded for this clonotype. The chain has TRBV6-2 or TRBV6-3 and TRBJ2-3; 8 bases line up with TRBD2. V lost 2 bases to trimming and J lost 3 bases; unmatched junction nucleotides: 7. The CDR3 contains 16 residues. Germline CDR1 is MNHEY and CDR2 is SVGEGT. CDR3 sequence: CASSYGTSFWTDTQYF. Written as DNA, the CDR3 is TGTGCCAGCAGTTACGGGACTAGTTTTTGGACAGATACGCAGTATTTT.

This clonotype was recorded many times. This sequence joins TRBV18 and TRBJ2-5; D possibly corresponds to TRBD2 (6 bases). Deletions cut 2 bases from V and 1 base from J, with 17 bases between. The V gene's germline CDR1 is KGHSH and CDR2 LQKENI. The CDR3 runs to 17 residues. CDR3 DNA: TGTGCCAGCTCACCAAGGAGGGCAGGGACGTCCCAAGAGACCCAGTACTTC. Translated: CASSPRRAGTSQETQYF.

In this sample, this clonotype turned up many times. V gene TRBV7-2 combines with J gene TRBJ2-7; D possibly corresponds to TRBD2 (6 bases). The CDR3 contains 13 residues. The V gene's germline CDR1 is SGHTA and CDR2 FQGNSA. Trimming removed 5 bases at V and 4 bases at J, with 12 bases between. CDR3 in DNA: TGTGCCAGCAGCCCCGGTGGGGGGTACGAGCAGTACTTC. This encodes CASSPGGGYEQYF. Together with reference TRBV7-2 and TRBJ2-7, the CDR3 gives the full variable domain: GAGVSQSPSNKVTEKGKDVELRCDPISGHTALYWYRQSLGQGLEFLIYFQGNSAPDKSGLPSDRFSAERTGGSVSTLTIQRTQQEDSAVYLCASSPGGGYEQYFGPGTRLTVT.

The chain combines TRBV7-9 with TRBJ2-1; either TRBD1 or TRBD2 may fit D (5 bases each). The germline CDR1 and CDR2 sequences are SEHNR and FQNEAQ (reference sequence). The CDR3 consists of 17 residues. V lost 5 bases, J lost 3 bases, and 20 bases lay in between. In nucleotides, the CDR3 is TGTGCCAGCAGCCACCAACCGGGACCCCGCTACTACAATGAGCAGTTCTTC. Its translation is CASSHQPGPRYYNEQFF. Looking up the rest from reference TRBV7-9 and TRBJ2-1 gives the full variable domain: DTGVSQNPRHKITKRGQNVTFRCDPISEHNRLYWYRQTLGQGPEFLTYFQNEAQLEKSRLLSDRFSAERPKGSFSTLEIQRTEQGDSAMYLCASSHQPGPRYYNEQFFGPGTRLTVL.

This clonotype was recorded many times. The chain employs TRBV7-2 and TRBJ2-3; TRBD2 might be the D (5 bases). Trimming removed 6 bases at V and 9 bases at J, with 16 bases between. The CDR3 is 13 amino acids. The germline gives CDR1 SGHTA, CDR2 FQGNSA. CDR3 in amino acids: CASRTARGGTQYF. CDR3 nucleotide sequence: TGTGCCAGCAGGACGGCCCGTGGAGGCACGCAGTATTTT.